This T cell receptor (beta chain) was sequenced in a study of molecular identifiers for immune sequencing clone quantification. CDR1 is SQVTM, CDR2 ANQGSEA, per germline. V dropped 6 bases and J dropped 7; count of bases not matched to a gene: 10. The CDR3 consists of 13 residues. TCRdb re-called the PCR reads through MiXCR, storing one row per CDR3 protein. The sample carries around 86,000 distinct CDR3 sequences, 15% to 20% recorded once. This clonotype was observed many times. This TCR was recovered from a human donor in good health. Some libraries in this study had Jurkat cell RNA spiked in. The specimen was naive CD8+ T cells from blood, with Jurkat cell RNA spiked in. The subset here: FACS-sorted CD8+CD4-CCR7+CD45RA+ naive T cells. The chain joins TRBV29-1 to TRBJ1-1; 8 bases are shared with TRBD1. Here the CDR3 reads CSVDGQGFGEAFF. CDR3 DNA sequence: TGCAGCGTAGACGGACAGGGTTTTGGTGAAGCTTTCTTT.